The 32 T cell receptor beta chains given below trace back to one sample, sequenced in a study of control samples from healthy donors and cancer patients. Repertoires were generated with immunoSEQ multiplex PCR, while TCRdb's copy carries only in-frame clones and drops some. The data show 25,000 to 30,000 clones, approximately 85% seen once. The sample was PBMCs. Receptor source: a woman aged 55-69 years with head and neck cancer.

The gene calls are TRBV5-6 and TRBJ1-1; possibly TRBD1 for D (5 bases). This CDR3 comprises 12 residues. Trimming removed 1 base at V and 7 bases at J, with 8 bases between. Germline V CDR1 and CDR2: SGHDT, YYEEEE. The CDR3 here is CASSLSGGEAFF. The CDR3, as DNA: TGTGCCAGCAGCTTGTCCGGGGGTGAAGCTTTCTTT.

This chain links TRBV9 with TRBJ2-3, with D possibly TRBD1 on 5 matching bases. Germline CDR1 reads SGDLS; CDR2 reads YYNGEE. Trimming removed 7 bases from V and 3 bases from J, with 15 bases in between. This CDR3 comprises 14 residues. CDR3 residues: CASSDQQATDTQYF. The CDR3 nucleotides are TGTGCCAGCTCTGATCAACAGGCGACAGATACGCAGTATTTT.

There are a few counts of this clone. The chain uses TRBV19 and TRBJ1-2; D possibly corresponds to TRBD1 (6 bases). The germline CDR1 and CDR2 sequences are LNHDA and SQIVND (reference sequence). CDR3 length: 14 amino acids. The germline V and J ends were trimmed by 7 bases and 7 bases, with 19 bases remaining between them. The CDR3 DNA is TGTGCCAGTAAGGGGGGCTTCTGGGCTGCTGGCTACACCTTC. This codes for CASKGGFWAAGYTF.

This rearrangement joins TRBV14 to TRBJ1-3, with D unresolved. Trimming shortened V by 10 bases and J by 0 bases, and 13 bases separated the two germline ends. The CDR3 totals 14 residues. The germline V gene has CDR1 SGHDN and CDR2 FVKESK. This CDR3 is CATGKSNSGNTIYF. The CDR3, as DNA: TGTGCCACCGGGAAGTCGAACTCTGGAAACACCATATATTTT.

The chain carries TRBV2 and TRBJ2-1, with D perhaps TRBD1 (6 bases). V dropped 7 bases and J dropped 7 bases, with 17 bases sitting between them. The V gene's germline CDR1 is SNHLY and CDR2 FYNNEI. The CDR3 is made up of 14 amino acids. This chain's CDR3 is CASNRLVQGNEQFF. CDR3 nucleotides: TGTGCCAGCAATCGCTTGGTACAGGGAAATGAGCAGTTCTTC.

This clone came up once. The genes are TRBV2 and TRBJ2-3, with D hard to call. This CDR3 comprises 12 residues. CDR1 is SNHLY and CDR2 is FYNNEI in the germline V gene. Trimming shortened V by 8 bases and J by 6 bases, and 12 bases separated the two germline ends. CDR3 sequence: CASHQRRDTQYF. The CDR3 DNA sequence: TGTGCCAGCCACCAGAGACGGGATACGCAGTATTTT.

This chain uses TRBV11-3 with TRBJ2-5; D is undetermined. The CDR3 length is 14 residues. V was clipped by 5 bases and J by 3 bases, with 13 bases between them. CDR1 and CDR2 (germline): SGHNT, YENEEA. CDR3 in DNA: TGTGCCAGCAGCCACCTCGCCGGCAAAGAGACCCAGTACTTC. Translated: CASSHLAGKETQYF.

The rearrangement links TRBV12-5 to TRBJ1-6; the match to TRBD1 covers 7 bases. The CDR3 has 20 residues. Trimming at V came to 6 bases and at J to 0 bases, leaving 17 bases not matched to a gene. Germline-derived CDR1 and CDR2 are LGHNT and FRNRAP. The CDR3 spells CASGLNPKTGRNSYNSPLHF. The CDR3 DNA reads as TGTGCTAGTGGCCTAAATCCCAAGACAGGGCGGAACTCCTATAATTCACCCCTCCACTTT.

This clone was recorded only once. The chain has TRBV6-2 or TRBV6-3 and TRBJ2-2; 11 bases line up with TRBD2. CDR1 is MNHEY and CDR2 is SVGEGT in the germline V gene. V lost 2 bases, J lost 3 bases, and 11 bases stayed unmatched. The CDR3 has 19 residues. CDR3 DNA: TGTGCCAGCAGTTACACAGGGACTAGCGGAAGGCGGGACACCGGGGAGCTGTTTTTT. This translates into CASSYTGTSGRRDTGELFF.

The rearrangement joins TRBV18 to TRBJ1-5; no definite D call. Germline-derived CDR1 and CDR2 are KGHSH and LQKENI. The CDR3 totals 13 residues. Trimming took 3 bases from V and 9 from J, leaving 12 bases between them. CDR3 amino acids: CASSPGPQAPQHF. CDR3 in DNA: TGTGCCAGCTCACCCGGGCCCCAGGCGCCCCAGCATTTT.

This chain connects TRBV6-2 or TRBV6-3 to TRBJ2-5; weak D call: TRBD2 (5 bases). This CDR3 has 15 amino acids. Germline assignment: CDR1 MNHEY and CDR2 SVGEGT. V was clipped by 6 bases and J by 3 bases, with 17 bases between them. CDR3 amino acids: CASSVDGGSKETQYF. CDR3 coding DNA: TGTGCCAGCAGCGTGGACGGAGGTTCAAAAGAGACCCAGTACTTC.

The CDR3 is CASSLLTASTDTQYF. The DNA of the CDR3 is TGTGCCAGCAGCTTACTGACAGCTAGCACAGATACGCAGTATTTT. This sequence joins TRBV11-1 and TRBJ2-3, with a tentative D call TRBD1 (5 bases). Germline V gene data show CDR1 as SGHAT and CDR2 as FQDESV (reference sequence). This CDR3 is built from 15 residues. Trimming shortened V by 2 bases and J by 0 bases, and 9 bases separated the two germline ends.

The chain combines TRBV27 with TRBJ2-6; D possibly matches TRBD1 or TRBD2 (6 bases each). Trimming took off 6 bases at V and 1 base at J, with 10 bases between the two ends. CDR3 size: 15 residues. CDR1 and CDR2 from the germline V gene are MNHEY and SMNVEV (reference sequence). CDR3 in amino acids: CASREGGSGANVLTF. In nucleotides, the CDR3 is TGTGCCAGCAGAGAGGGGGGATCTGGGGCCAACGTCCTGACTTTC.

This clone was counted only a few times. One end of the junction fails to match germline, which may point to a read error. The rearrangement joins TRBV27 to TRBJ2-2; the match to TRBD1 covers 8 bases. Per germline, CDR1 MNHEY and CDR2 SMNVEV (reference sequence). The length of the CDR3 is 16 residues. CDR3 sequence (DNA): TGTGCCAGCAGTTTATCGAAGGGCAGGGGGCCTCGGGGAGCTGTTTTT. It specifies CASSLSKGRGPRGAVF.

In DNA form, the CDR3 reads TGTGCTAGTGGTTTGGTGAAACTAGCGGGGCAAGAGACCCAGTACTTC. Its protein product is CASGLVKLAGQETQYF. The V gene is TRBV12-5, the J gene TRBJ2-5; 10 bases are a match to TRBD2. The CDR3 runs to 16 residues. The V and J ends lost 0 bases and 2 bases, in that order; junction bases with no gene match: 3. The germline gives CDR1 LGHNT, CDR2 FRNRAP.

V gene TRBV18 combines with J gene TRBJ1-3; no clear D gene. The CDR3 loop spans 15 amino acids. The germline V gene has CDR1 KGHSH and CDR2 LQKENI. V lost 3 bases and J lost 0, with 9 bases in between. DNA for the CDR3: TGTGCCAGCTCACCCCAGAGTCTCTCTGGAAACACCATATATTTT. This gives the protein CASSPQSLSGNTIYF.

The genes are TRBV6-5 and TRBJ1-6; 7 bases align to TRBD1. The V and J ends lost 6 bases and 7 bases, in that order; junction bases with no gene match: 3. Germline CDR1 and CDR2: MNHEY and SVGAGI. CDR3 length: 13 residues. The CDR3 nucleotides read TGTGCCAGCAGCCCGGGACAGAATTCACCCCTCCACTTT. Translating gives CASSPGQNSPLHF.

The J gene is TRBJ1-1, the V gene TRBV7-2; 7 bases match TRBD1. CDR1 and CDR2 (germline): SGHTA, FQGNSA. The CDR3 sequence is 13 residues long. The V and J ends lost 4 bases and 3 bases, in that order; junction bases with no gene match: 2. The DNA of the CDR3 is TGTGCCAGCAGCTCCAGGGGGTACACTGAAGCTTTCTTT. This gives the protein CASSSRGYTEAFF. Full variable domain (missing parts from reference TRBV7-2 and TRBJ1-1): GAGVSQSPSNKVTEKGKDVELRCDPISGHTALYWYRQSLGQGLEFLIYFQGNSAPDKSGLPSDRFSAERTGGSVSTLTIQRTQQEDSAVYLCASSSRGYTEAFFGQGTRLTVV.

This clone showed up just once. The chain employs TRBV2 and TRBJ2-1, with 7 bases aligning to TRBD1. The CDR3 is 15 residues long. V was clipped by 6 bases and J by 0 bases; unmatched bases: 5. Germline CDR1 and CDR2: SNHLY and FYNNEI. The CDR3 loop reads CASSDRESSYNEQFF. CDR3 nucleotide sequence: TGTGCCAGCAGCGACAGGGAAAGCTCCTACAATGAGCAGTTCTTC.

This rearrangement joins TRBV25-1 to TRBJ1-6, with D maybe TRBD1 (6 bases). The CDR3 runs 13 residues. Germline loops: CDR1 MGHDK, CDR2 SYGVNS. V lost 8 bases and J lost 9, with 14 bases in between. The CDR3 nucleotides are TGTGCCAGCGGAACAGGGTCTACTTCACCCCTCCACTTT. Its protein product is CASGTGSTSPLHF.

The genes are TRBV5-6 and TRBJ1-1; no firm D call. The germline V and J ends were trimmed by 6 bases and 0 bases, with 15 bases remaining between them. Germline assignment: CDR1 SGHDT and CDR2 YYEEEE. The CDR3 runs to 15 residues. This CDR3 reads CASTALEWVNTEAFF. CDR3 coding DNA: TGTGCCAGCACCGCCTTAGAGTGGGTGAACACTGAAGCTTTCTTT.

The rearrangement uses TRBV7-9 and TRBJ1-4; D ambiguous. The CDR3 is 16 residues long. V dropped 5 bases and J dropped 3 bases, with 16 bases sitting between them. Germline CDR1 reads SEHNR; CDR2 reads FQNEAQ (reference sequence). This chain's CDR3 is CASSPLALTANEKLFF. The CDR3 region has the DNA TGTGCCAGCAGCCCCCTGGCCCTGACTGCTAATGAAAAACTGTTTTTT.

The chain links TRBV4-1 to TRBJ1-5, with D hard to call. Trimming removed 2 bases at V and 3 bases at J, with 8 bases between. CDR1 MGHRA and CDR2 YSYEKL come from the germline V gene. This CDR3 spans 14 amino acids. The CDR3 DNA reads TGCGCCAGCAGCCAACCGGAGAACAATCAGCCCCAGCATTTT. It encodes CASSQPENNQPQHF.

The chain is built from TRBV4-3 and TRBJ2-7; 10 nucleotides match TRBD1. V lost 5 bases to trimming and J lost 4 bases; unmatched junction nucleotides: 11. From germline, CDR1 is LGHNA and CDR2 YSLEER. The CDR3 sequence is 16 residues long. In DNA form, the CDR3 reads TGCGCCAGCAGCTACTCCGGGACAGGGGAATTATACGAGCAGTACTTC. Translated: CASSYSGTGELYEQYF.

The gene calls are TRBV7-8 and TRBJ1-6; D call uncertain. V was clipped by 5 bases and J by 7 bases, with 6 bases between them. This CDR3 comprises 12 residues. CDR1 and CDR2 (germline): SGHVS, FQNEAQ. The CDR3 spells CASSPINSPLHF. As DNA, the CDR3 is TGTGCCAGCAGCCCGATCAATTCACCCCTCCACTTT.

The chain uses TRBV5-1 and TRBJ1-3, with D perhaps matching TRBD1 (5 bases). Looked up from germline, CDR1 is SGHRS and CDR2 is YFSETQ. The CDR3 length is 16 residues. The V end was cut by 3 bases, the J end by 1 base, with 14 bases between. The CDR3 DNA sequence: TGCGCCAGCAGCTCCGGGGGTAGTGCTTCTGGAAACACCATATATTTT. It specifies CASSSGGSASGNTIYF.

The gene calls are TRBV19 and TRBJ1-4; D ambiguous. The CDR3 has 15 amino acids. V dropped 7 bases and J dropped 4 bases, with 16 bases sitting between them. Germline assignment: CDR1 LNHDA and CDR2 SQIVND (reference sequence). The CDR3 is CASTPRLTHNEKLFF. CDR3 bases: TGTGCCAGTACCCCCCGGCTTACTCATAATGAAAAACTGTTTTTT.

The rearrangement joins TRBV5-8 to TRBJ2-7; a weak D match, TRBD2 (6 bases). With 4 bases removed from V and 2 bases from J, the gap between germline ends came to 13 bases. The CDR3 loop spans 14 amino acids. CDR1 SGHTS and CDR2 YDEGEE come from the germline V gene. CDR3 loop: CASSNQEGPYEQYF. CDR3 bases: TGTGCCAGCAGCAACCAGGAGGGGCCCTACGAGCAGTACTTC.

This clone has only one observation. The chain is built from TRBV15 and TRBJ1-2; D call uncertain. Germline assignment: CDR1 LNHNV and CDR2 YYDKDF (reference sequence). Trimming cost V 1 base and J 4 bases, with 10 bases left between them. The CDR3 length is 14 residues. The CDR3 DNA reads as TGTGCCACCAGCAGAGGAACGGGCCGCTATGGCTACACCTTC. Amino acids: CATSRGTGRYGYTF. Full variable domain (rest looked up from reference TRBV15 and TRBJ1-2): DAMVIQNPRYQVTQFGKPVTLSCSQTLNHNVMYWYQQKSSQAPKLLFHYYDKDFNNEADTPDNFQSRRPNTSFCFLDIRSPGLGDTAMYLCATSRGTGRYGYTFGSGTRLTVV.

The rearrangement uses TRBV11-3 and TRBJ2-7; unclear D gene. CDR3 length: 12 amino acids. V was trimmed by 0 bases and J by 3 bases, leaving 3 bases between them. Looked up from germline, CDR1 is SGHNT and CDR2 is YENEEA. Written as DNA, the CDR3 is TGTGCCAGCAGCTTAGACGACTACGAGCAGTACTTC. Amino acids: CASSLDDYEQYF.

The gene calls are TRBV19 and TRBJ1-2; D gene unclear. The CDR3 contains 14 residues. From germline, CDR1 is LNHDA and CDR2 SQIVND (reference sequence). Trimming cost V 1 base and J 4 bases, with 10 bases left between them. Here the CDR3 reads CASSIGADGYGYTF. The CDR3 DNA sequence: TGTGCCAGTAGTATAGGGGCGGACGGCTATGGCTACACCTTC.

The rearrangement links TRBV6-5 to TRBJ2-5; weak D call: TRBD2 (6 bases). There are 14 residues in the CDR3. Trimming took off 6 bases at V and 2 bases at J, with 13 bases between the two ends. The V gene's germline CDR1 is MNHEY and CDR2 SVGAGI. The CDR3 DNA is TGTGCCAGCAGGTCCTCGGGAGTACAAGAGACCCAGTACTTC. This encodes CASRSSGVQETQYF.